This T cell receptor beta chain comes out of a study of post-analysis software for immune sequencing data. Whole-study context: Some patients lacked subtype; others had relapsing-remitting, secondary progressive or progressive-relapsing disease. Study conclusions and caveats: Strong co-clustering by F measure linked samples that shared a preparation batch. For normalized Chao1 diversity, multiple sclerosis patients scored significantly lower than controls did. Patients had higher frequencies than controls of about five TRBV segments, including TRBV5-6, TRBV5-1 and TRBV20-1.

V was shortened by 0 bases and J by 0 bases, with 9 bases between the two germline ends. The CDR3 consists of 16 residues. Per the germline V gene, CDR1 is KGHSH and CDR2 is LQKENI. Unique-molecular-identifier-tagged TCR beta cDNA libraries were used. Each batch of about 1 to 11 million T cells produced 450,000 to 500,000 cDNA molecules. TCRdb passed the PCR reads through MiXCR, listing each CDR3 protein once. There are 600,000 to 750,000 distinct CDR3 sequences in the sample; 55% to 60% occur only once, and approximately 10% lies in the top ten. About this clonotype itself: Its cognate antigen is unknown.

This clonotype originated in a girl under 10 years old with multiple sclerosis. The source material was blood. V is TRBV18 and J is TRBJ2-4; possible D gene TRBD1, 6 bases. CDR3 in DNA: TGTGCCAGCTCACCACCCAGGGGTCTAGCCAAAAACATTCAGTACTTC. Protein: CASSPPRGLAKNIQYF. The whole variable domain, remainder taken from reference TRBV18 and TRBJ2-4, is NAGVMQNPRHLVRRRGQEARLRCSPMKGHSHVYWYRQLPEEGLKFMVYLQKENIIDESGMPKERFSAEFPKEGPSILRIQQVVRGDSAAYFCASSPPRGLAKNIQYFGAGTRLSVL.